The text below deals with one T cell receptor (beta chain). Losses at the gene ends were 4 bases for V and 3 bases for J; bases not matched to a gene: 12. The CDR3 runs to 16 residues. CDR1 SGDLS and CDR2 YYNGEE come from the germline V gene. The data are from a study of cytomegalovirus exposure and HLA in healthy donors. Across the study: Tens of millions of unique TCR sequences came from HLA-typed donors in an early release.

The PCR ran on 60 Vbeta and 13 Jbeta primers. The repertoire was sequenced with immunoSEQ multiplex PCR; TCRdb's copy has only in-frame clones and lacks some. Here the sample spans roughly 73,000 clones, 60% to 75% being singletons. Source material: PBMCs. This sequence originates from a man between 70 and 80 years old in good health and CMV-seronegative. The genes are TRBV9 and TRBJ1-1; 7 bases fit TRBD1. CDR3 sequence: CASSPTGTRSDTEAFF. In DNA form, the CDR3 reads TGTGCCAGCAGCCCGACAGGGACCAGGAGTGACACTGAAGCTTTCTTT. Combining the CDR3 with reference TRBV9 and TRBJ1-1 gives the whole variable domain DSGVTQTPKHLITATGQRVTLRCSPRSGDLSVYWYQQSLDQGLQFLIQYYNGEERAKGNILERFSAQQFPDLHSELNLSSLELGDSALYFCASSPTGTRSDTEAFFGQGTRLTVV.